What follows are 5 T cell receptor beta chains derived from one specimen sequenced in a study of cytotoxic CD8 clonotypes in ibrutinib-treated CLL (dated by TCRdb to about 2021). Library method: the immunoSEQ multiplex PCR assay. Entries here come from immuneACCESS through TCRdb and include only in-frame sequences with V and J called. Some clones fail to appear in such tables; in the studies checked, an unresolved V gene covers under half of the shortfall, and the cause of the remainder is unknown. In all, the sample holds under 200,000 clones, and more than 65% of those were seen once. The ten biggest clones cover about 2% of the sample. The time point tag for this specimen amounts to: approximately twelve months on ibrutinib. Material: PBMCs, obtained after 12 months of ibrutinib treatment. These receptors originate from a human donor with chronic lymphocytic leukemia.

This clone was detected once. The CDR3 sequence is CASSLPGQGGNTIYF. DNA of the CDR3: TGCGCCAGCAGCTTGCCGGGACAGGGTGGAAACACCATATATTTT. The chain couples TRBV5-1 to TRBJ1-3; 9 nucleotides align to TRBD1. The CDR3 has 15 residues. CDR1 and CDR2 (germline): SGHRS, YFSETQ. With 1 base clipped from V and 3 bases from J, the junction kept 2 bases outside the gene matches.

This clone was counted a few times. The chain has TRBV5-1 and TRBJ1-6; D is ambiguous. This CDR3 is built from 17 residues. With 0 bases removed from V and 3 bases from J, the gap between germline ends came to 13 bases. Germline-derived CDR1 and CDR2 are SGHRS and YFSETQ. DNA of the CDR3: TGCGCCAGCAGCTTGGGGCCGGAGCACCACTATAATTCACCCCTCCACTTT. Translating it yields CASSLGPEHHYNSPLHF.

This rearrangement joins TRBV19 to TRBJ2-2; D possibly corresponds to TRBD1 (6 bases). Germline loops: CDR1 LNHDA, CDR2 SQIVND (reference sequence). CDR3 length: 19 amino acids. Trimming removed 2 bases from V and 6 bases from J, with 25 bases in between. DNA for the CDR3: TGTGCCAGTAGTATATACGGGCTAGCACTCGAGGGGGTGTCCGGGGAGCTGTTTTTT. The encoded protein is CASSIYGLALEGVSGELFF.

The chain combines TRBV19 with TRBJ1-3; D is undetermined. Trimming stripped 8 bases from V and 0 bases from J, with 14 bases between. CDR1 is LNHDA and CDR2 is SQIVND in the germline V gene (reference sequence). The CDR3 sequence is 15 residues long. CDR3 sequence: CASGPLLGSGNTIYF. The DNA of the CDR3 is TGTGCCAGTGGGCCTTTACTAGGCTCTGGAAACACCATATATTTT. Filled out from reference TRBV19 and TRBJ1-3, the complete variable domain reads DGGITQSPKYLFRKEGQNVTLSCEQNLNHDAMYWYRQDPGQGLRLIYYSQIVNDFQKGDIAEGYSVSREKKESFPLTVTSAQKNPTAFYLCASGPLLGSGNTIYFGEGSWLTVV.

About this clone itself: Relative to the germline gene, one junction end is altered; a read error may explain this. J is TRBJ2-7 and V is TRBV29-1; TRBD2 matches 7 bases. The CDR3 is made up of 13 amino acids. Germline CDR1 and CDR2: SQVTM and ANQGSEA. The CDR3 region is CSIDGGLRGEQYF. CDR3 nucleotide sequence: TGCAGCATTGATGGGGGACTAAGGGGCGAGCAGTACTTC.